The 29 T cell receptor beta chains below come from one sample, sequenced in a study of beta chain features in type 1 diabetes. Expressed TCRB transcripts got sequenced, as all isolated RNA was reverse transcribed. Sequenced by immunoSEQ multiplex PCR; TCRdb stores in-frame clones only, minus some. The sample lists 130,000 to 150,000 clones; about 10% were seen once. The sequencing sample was made of central memory CD4+ T cells from blood. These receptors all stem from a man aged 18-30 years in good health.

V and J are TRBV4-1 and TRBJ1-6; D ambiguous. Germline V CDR1 and CDR2: MGHRA, YSYEKL. V lost 4 bases, J lost 9 bases, and 22 bases lay in between. CDR3 length equals 17 residues. This CDR3 reads CASSPLVRDWPSSPLHF. In DNA, the CDR3 is TGCGCCAGCAGCCCCCTCGTGAGGGATTGGCCTAGTTCACCCCTCCACTTT.

This clone has only a few counts. The chain uses TRBV5-1 and TRBJ2-7, with a weak D call TRBD1 (7 bases). The V end lost 4 bases, the J end lost 6 bases, and 17 bases lay between the germline ends. Germline V gives CDR1 SGHRS, CDR2 YFSETQ. The CDR3 sequence is 14 residues long. The CDR3 DNA reads as TGCGCCAGCAGCGCGGGACAGCCAACCCTCGAGCAGTACTTC. Translating gives CASSAGQPTLEQYF.

This clone came up a few times. The V call is TRBV7-9, the J call TRBJ1-2, with TRBD1 matching over 8 bases. Germline CDR1 reads SEHNR; CDR2 reads FQNEAQ (reference sequence). V was clipped by 4 bases and J by 4 bases; unmatched bases: 5. This CDR3 comprises 14 residues. CDR3 in DNA: TGTGCCAGCAGCTGGGGGACAGGCCCCTATGGCTACACCTTC. It codes for CASSWGTGPYGYTF.

This clone was recorded at least ten times. The chain couples TRBV7-2 to TRBJ2-7; TRBD2 matches 8 bases. CDR3 length: 17 residues. Looked up from germline, CDR1 is SGHTA and CDR2 is FQGNSA. The junction had 12 bases not matched to a gene; V was cut back by 3 bases and J by 2 bases. In DNA, the CDR3 is TGTGCCAGCAGCTTTATCAGTTGGGCTAGCGGGCCCTACGAGCAGTACTTC. It codes for CASSFISWASGPYEQYF. The full variable domain, in which reference TRBV7-2 and TRBJ2-7 provide the parts outside the CDR3, is GAGVSQSPSNKVTEKGKDVELRCDPISGHTALYWYRQSLGQGLEFLIYFQGNSAPDKSGLPSDRFSAERTGGSVSTLTIQRTQQEDSAVYLCASSFISWASGPYEQYFGPGTRLTVT.

This clone was seen more than once but under ten times. The V gene is TRBV4-1, the J gene TRBJ2-2, with D possibly matching TRBD1 (5 bases). Trimming shortened V by 5 bases and J by 1 base, and 11 bases separated the two germline ends. This CDR3 is 15 amino acids long. Germline values: CDR1 MGHRA, CDR2 YSYEKL. In nucleotides, the CDR3 is TGCGCCAGCAGCAGACGACAGATGAACACCGGGGAGCTGTTTTTT. Encoded protein: CASSRRQMNTGELFF.

The chain couples TRBV28 to TRBJ2-2, with 7 bases identical to TRBD1. In germline, CDR1 is MDHEN, CDR2 SYDVKM. This CDR3 is built from 15 residues. V trimming: 6 bases; J trimming: 7 bases; junction bases outside the gene matches: 11. As DNA, the CDR3 is TGTGCCAGCAGCCCGATGGCCCAGGGGGTCGGGGAGCTGTTTTTT. Residues: CASSPMAQGVGELFF. Together with reference TRBV28 and TRBJ2-2, the CDR3 gives the full variable domain: DVKVTQSSRYLVKRTGEKVFLECVQDMDHENMFWYRQDPGLGLRLIYFSYDVKMKEKGDIPEGYSVSREKKERFSLILESASTNQTSMYLCASSPMAQGVGELFFGEGSRLTVL.

The chain combines TRBV13 with TRBJ2-5, with TRBD2 matching over 8 bases. V shed 2 bases, J shed 7 bases, and the junction held 12 bases outside the gene matches. CDR1 and CDR2 from the germline V gene are PRHDT and FYEKMQ (reference sequence). CDR3 length: 16 residues. CDR3 sequence reads: CASSLFKRGKEVTQYF. The CDR3 DNA reads TGTGCCAGCAGCTTATTCAAGCGGGGGAAGGAGGTGACCCAGTACTTC.

This clone was recorded a few times. This chain uses TRBV11-3 with TRBJ2-1, with 9 bases aligning to TRBD1. The CDR3 is 15 amino acids. Germline CDR1 is SGHNT and CDR2 is YENEEA. The junction had 3 bases not matched to a gene; V was cut back by 0 bases and J by 6 bases. CDR3 coding DNA: TGTGCCAGCAGCTTAGATGGACAGGGGTTCAATGAGCAGTTCTTC. Amino acids: CASSLDGQGFNEQFF.

This clone was recorded a few times. V gene TRBV5-6 combines with J gene TRBJ2-7; a possible D gene is TRBD1 (6 bases). From germline, CDR1 is SGHDT and CDR2 YYEEEE. The CDR3 loop spans 15 amino acids. Trimming removed 3 bases at V and 1 base at J, with 14 bases between. CDR3 region: CASSSRDTSSYEQYF. The CDR3 DNA reads as TGTGCCAGCAGCTCCCGGGACACCAGTTCCTACGAGCAGTACTTC. Full variable domain (rest looked up from reference TRBV5-6 and TRBJ2-7): DAGVTQSPTHLIKTRGQQVTLRCSPKSGHDTVSWYQQALGQGPQFIFQYYEEEERQRGNFPDRFSGHQFPNYSSELNVNALLLGDSALYLCASSSRDTSSYEQYFGPGTRLTVT.

This clone has only a few counts. The chain links TRBV5-4 to TRBJ2-5, with 10 nucleotides matching TRBD2. Trimming removed 7 bases from V and 5 bases from J; junction bases left unmatched: 14. This CDR3 comprises 16 residues. CDR1 and CDR2 from the germline V gene are SGHNT and YYREEE (reference sequence). CDR3 residues: CASGKRVAGGPETQYF. The CDR3 DNA reads as TGTGCCAGCGGAAAGAGGGTAGCGGGGGGTCCGGAGACCCAGTACTTC.

This clone was detected only a few times. The J gene is TRBJ2-2, the V gene TRBV7-2; D unresolved. There are 13 residues in the CDR3. Germline CDR1 SGHTA, CDR2 FQGNSA. With 2 bases removed from V and 2 bases from J, the gap between germline ends came to 3 bases. CDR3 sequence (DNA): TGTGCCAGCAGCTTAACTAACACCGGGGAGCTGTTTTTT. Protein: CASSLTNTGELFF.

As concerns this clone: Mismatch with germline at one junction end may stem from a read error. The J gene is TRBJ1-4, the V gene TRBV9, with TRBD1 matching over 9 bases. CDR3 length: 16 amino acids. CDR1 and CDR2 (germline): SGDLS, YYNGEE. The CDR3 protein is CASSQPGQGRAEKLLF. CDR3 DNA: TGTGCCAGCAGCCAACCGGGACAGGGACGAGCTGAAAAACTGCTTTTT.

The V call is TRBV6-5, the J call TRBJ2-7, with TRBD2 matching over 9 bases. CDR1 MNHEY and CDR2 SVGAGI come from the germline V gene. V dropped 0 bases and J dropped 2; count of bases not matched to a gene: 5. The CDR3 extends over 16 amino acids. The CDR3 reads CASSYSRRGGAYEQYF. The CDR3 DNA follows: TGTGCCAGCAGTTACTCGCGGCGGGGGGGTGCCTACGAGCAGTACTTC.

To note about this clone: Within the sample, other DNA sequences also encode this same CDR3. V and J are TRBV2 and TRBJ2-5; 10 bases fit TRBD1. CDR3 size: 13 residues. Germline V gene sequence: CDR1 SNHLY, CDR2 FYNNEI. J gave up 5 bases and V 6 bases, and 3 bases lay outside the gene matches. DNA for the CDR3: TGTGCCAGCAGCGTGGGACAGGGGGAGACCCAGTACTTC. It encodes CASSVGQGETQYF.

The chain recombines TRBV7-2 with TRBJ2-3, with a possible D match to TRBD1 (5 bases). CDR1 is SGHTA and CDR2 is FQGNSA in the germline V gene. Trimming took off 5 bases at V and 5 bases at J, with 11 bases between the two ends. The CDR3 totals 13 residues. The CDR3 DNA is TGTGCCAGCAGCCAAGGGGTTATAGATACGCAGTATTTT. Protein: CASSQGVIDTQYF.

This clone turned up a few times. V and J are TRBV28 and TRBJ2-2, with D possibly matching TRBD2 (5 bases). There are 13 residues in the CDR3. The germline V gene encodes CDR1 MDHEN and CDR2 SYDVKM. Trimming took 11 bases from V and 1 from J, leaving 11 bases between them. The CDR3 DNA follows: TGTGCCGCGGGTCACCAGAACACCGGGGAGCTGTTTTTT. It codes for CAAGHQNTGELFF.

V and J are TRBV6-5 and TRBJ2-1; a possible D gene is TRBD1 (6 bases). This CDR3 has 15 residues. Trimming stripped 0 bases from V and 4 bases from J, with 10 bases between. Germline CDR1 reads MNHEY; CDR2 reads SVGAGI. DNA of the CDR3: TGTGCCAGCAGTTACTCCCGAACAGGGTACAATGAGCAGTTCTTC. Its translation: CASSYSRTGYNEQFF.

The sample holds a few counts of this clone. This rearrangement joins TRBV9 to TRBJ1-2, with a tentative D call TRBD1 (5 bases). Per the germline V gene, CDR1 is SGDLS and CDR2 is YYNGEE. This CDR3 comprises 16 residues. Trimming took off 4 bases at V and 6 bases at J, with 22 bases between the two ends. The CDR3 region is CASSPPIWRSRDGYTF. CDR3 DNA sequence: TGTGCCAGCAGCCCCCCTATTTGGCGGTCCAGGGATGGCTACACCTTC.

This clone was observed a few times. The CDR3 spells CATQTGFSGNTIYF. Written as DNA, the CDR3 is TGTGCCACCCAGACAGGATTCTCTGGAAACACCATATATTTT. This sequence joins TRBV25-1 and TRBJ1-3; a possible D gene is TRBD1 (6 bases). From germline, CDR1 is MGHDK and CDR2 SYGVNS. The CDR3 is 14 residues long. V gave up 10 bases and J gave up 0 bases, with 13 bases separating them.

This clone was seen more than once but under ten times. The genes are TRBV18 and TRBJ1-3; D remains ambiguous. The germline V gene encodes CDR1 KGHSH and CDR2 LQKENI. This CDR3 comprises 16 residues. V lost 2 bases, J lost 0 bases, and 11 bases lay in between. CDR3 DNA: TGTGCCAGCTCACCAAGTCTAACAGACTCTGGAAACACCATATATTTT. This translates into CASSPSLTDSGNTIYF.

The V gene is TRBV9, the J gene TRBJ1-2; TRBD1 might be the D (5 bases). Looked up from germline, CDR1 is SGDLS and CDR2 is YYNGEE. The V and J ends lost 4 bases and 1 base respectively, with 8 bases between them. The CDR3 length is 13 residues. The CDR3 DNA is TGTGCCAGCAGCCTAGACAGTAACTATGGCTACACCTTC. Translation gives CASSLDSNYGYTF.

This clone occurred a few times. The J gene is TRBJ1-5, the V gene TRBV2; 7 bases fit TRBD1. Looked up from germline, CDR1 is SNHLY and CDR2 is FYNNEI. Germline trimming cut 3 bases from V and 7 bases from J; bases unmatched to any gene: 6. The CDR3 spans 14 residues. CDR3 sequence: CASSEAGGQQPQHF. The CDR3 DNA sequence: TGTGCCAGCAGTGAGGCAGGGGGACAACAGCCCCAGCATTTT.

The chain combines TRBV2 with TRBJ2-7; 11 bases fit TRBD1. CDR1 is SNHLY and CDR2 is FYNNEI in the germline V gene. V shed 6 bases and J 0 bases; nucleotides not matched to a gene: 4. CDR3 length: 15 amino acids. The CDR3 loop reads CASRKGQGVSYEQYF. The CDR3 DNA reads as TGTGCCAGCAGGAAGGGACAGGGGGTCTCCTACGAGCAGTACTTC.

The gene calls are TRBV10-2 and TRBJ1-6; perhaps TRBD1 as D (6 bases). Between the trimmed V and J ends, which lost 2 bases and 7 bases, there was a span of 9 bases. CDR1 is WSHSY, CDR2 SAAADI, per germline. The CDR3 is made up of 14 amino acids. The CDR3 is CASSEQGTNSPLHF. The CDR3 DNA reads TGCGCCAGCAGTGAGCAGGGGACCAATTCACCCCTCCACTTT.

Only a few counts were recorded for this clone. V and J are TRBV9 and TRBJ2-7; D might be TRBD1 (6 bases). Deletions cut 2 bases from V and 4 bases from J, with 13 bases between. The CDR3 is 14 residues long. Germline V gene data show CDR1 as SGDLS and CDR2 as YYNGEE. CDR3 in DNA: TGTGCCAGCAGCGTTGACGCCAGGGGTTACGAGCAGTACTTC. It translates to CASSVDARGYEQYF.

The V and J genes are TRBV10-2 and TRBJ1-4; D may be TRBD1 (6 bases). Germline CDR1 WSHSY, CDR2 SAAADI. With 4 bases removed from V and 0 bases from J, the gap between germline ends came to 6 bases. The CDR3 runs to 14 residues. This CDR3 is CASSGQATNEKLFF. In DNA, the CDR3 is TGCGCCAGCAGTGGACAGGCAACTAATGAAAAACTGTTTTTT.

This sequence joins TRBV2 and TRBJ1-2, with 8 bases aligning to TRBD1. The CDR3 consists of 15 residues. The germline gives CDR1 SNHLY, CDR2 FYNNEI. Losses at the gene ends were 5 bases for V and 4 bases for J; bases not matched to a gene: 9. This CDR3 reads CASSRQGILIYGYTF. CDR3 sequence (DNA): TGTGCCAGCAGTCGACAGGGGATCCTGATCTATGGCTACACCTTC.

This rearrangement joins TRBV30 to TRBJ2-1, with 8 nucleotides matching TRBD2. The CDR3 spans 14 residues. CDR1 and CDR2 from the germline V gene are GTSNPN and SVGIG (reference sequence). V lost 5 bases, J lost 2 bases, and 5 bases stayed unmatched. DNA of the CDR3: TGTGCCTGGGCTTCGGGGGGGACCTACAATGAGCAGTTCTTC. It codes for CAWASGGTYNEQFF.

V is TRBV18 and J is TRBJ1-4; a possible D gene is TRBD1 (5 bases). Deletions cut 6 bases from V and 5 bases from J, with 16 bases between. The CDR3 length is 15 residues. Germline lookup yields CDR1 KGHSH and CDR2 LQKENI. As DNA, the CDR3 is TGTGCCAGCTCCCCGGTACAGGACATGAATGAAAAACTGTTTTTT. This translates into CASSPVQDMNEKLFF. The variable domain in full, completed from reference TRBV18 and TRBJ1-4, reads NAGVMQNPRHLVRRRGQEARLRCSPMKGHSHVYWYRQLPEEGLKFMVYLQKENIIDESGMPKERFSAEFPKEGPSILRIQQVVRGDSAAYFCASSPVQDMNEKLFFGSGTQLSVL.